The TCR beta chain described here comes from a study of response to subunit inactivated influenza vaccine. Overall study findings and caveats: The study's authors posited that every seasonal influenza vaccination enlists few new T cells.

TCRdb reanalysed the RT-PCR reads using MiXCR and keeps one entry per CDR3 protein. The sample holds 650,000 to 800,000 distinct CDR3 sequences, around 14% seen once. This clonotype was picked up many times. Its specificity is not known. Trimming removed 0 bases from V and 0 bases from J, with 13 bases in between. This CDR3 contains 17 residues. In germline, CDR1 is SGHDN, CDR2 FVKESK. This TCR was sampled from a man over 45 who received an inactivated influenza vaccine. The sequencing here drew on PBMCs from blood, taken approximately 15 days before vaccination. The chain recombines TRBV14 with TRBJ2-3; weak D call: TRBD2 (5 bases). CDR3 loop: CASSQDARWTSTDTQYF. In DNA form, the CDR3 reads TGTGCCAGCAGCCAAGATGCCAGGTGGACTAGCACAGATACGCAGTATTTT.